This T cell receptor beta chain was identified in a study of T cell responses to AZD1222 COVID-19 vaccine. Findings of the study overall: Nearly half of the spike-specific TCRs reportedly recognize variant regions that carry no mutations. Donors in the cohort were predominantly white British and more often female, and clonal diversity was possibly underestimated.

A remark on this clone: The antigen is not known.

Sequencing used immunoSEQ multiplex PCR; TCRdb keeps in-frame clones, though not all of them. The sample has about 85,000 clones, 85% seen once. The source of this sequence is an adult who received the AZD1222 COVID-19 vaccine. The starting material was peripheral blood, obtained 28 days after the second AZD1222 dose.

CDR3 protein: CASSSGTSGVYNEQFF. As DNA, the CDR3 is TGTGCCAGCAGCTCGGGGACTAGCGGAGTATACAATGAGCAGTTCTTC. The chain carries TRBV7-9 and TRBJ2-1; the match to TRBD2 covers 11 bases. There are 16 residues in the CDR3. V was pared by 4 bases and J by 4 bases, with 6 bases of the junction left unmatched. The V gene's germline CDR1 is SEHNR and CDR2 FQNEAQ (reference sequence).